A selection of T cell receptor beta chains follows, all from one sample in a study of PD-1 blockade in classical Hodgkin lymphoma. TCRdb's table, derived via immunoSEQ multiplex PCR, lists solely in-frame clones and lacks some. The sample contains about 18,000 clones, roughly 80% of which appear only once. This specimen was CD4+ T cells from blood, taken before the fourth cycle of nivolumab. Receptors were obtained from a human donor with classical Hodgkin lymphoma. CDR3s leave out the opening cysteine and the closing phenylalanine or tryptophan. Each record gives: V gene, clone size, J gene, CDR3 protein. Clone size appears in some rows only: once, few, many, or a class for an expanded clone.

>TRBV18|few|TRBJ1-1
ASSPLNSRNTEAF
>TRBV28|-|TRBJ1-5
ASSLDYRVSNQPQH
>TRBV6-6|-|TRBJ2-3
ASSYSGAGHH
>TRBV7-9|-|TRBJ2-3
ASREGGTDTQY
>TRBV28|-|TRBJ2-1
ASSRLRGIIAHEQF
>TRBV30|-|TRBJ1-5
AWSNGATQH
>TRBV18|-|TRBJ1-4
ASSPGRQQWEEKLF
>TRBV5-4|-|TRBJ2-7
ASSFVGGEQY
>TRBV4-1|-|TRBJ1-4
ASSHPDRFLEKLF
>TRBV27|-|TRBJ1-5
ASSFAGYSNQPQH
>TRBV5-6|once|TRBJ1-1
ASSPLDRNTEAF
>TRBV7-9|-|TRBJ2-5
ASSFPGGPTKTQY
>TRBV6-5|-|TRBJ2-5
ASSYSSLRETQY
>TRBV11-2|-|TRBJ2-5
ASSSPGLALSETQY
>TRBV2|-|TRBJ1-2
ASSEKGRGQLYLYGYT
>TRBV6-1|-|TRBJ2-1
ASSVWGAGEQF
>TRBV10-1|-|TRBJ2-1
ASSPTQTGSAEQF
>TRBV5-1|-|TRBJ2-1
ASSPTGTPAEF
>TRBV27|-|TRBJ1-4
ASSSSASPKGKLF
>TRBV5-6|-|TRBJ2-6
ASSIGRSSGANVLT
>TRBV28|-|TRBJ1-2
ASRTPMRYGYT
>TRBV19|-|TRBJ1-3
ASSIERRSGNTIY
>TRBV6-1|-|TRBJ1-2
ASSDRGGGYT
>TRBV27|-|TRBJ2-7
ASSRTRSYEQY
>TRBV5-5|once|TRBJ2-7
ASSLFGTTISEQY
>TRBV29-1|-|TRBJ2-1
SVEEQRIGLAGYNEQF
>TRBV6-1|-|TRBJ1-5
ASSETGVGQPQH
>TRBV25-1|-|TRBJ2-2
ASRVTATGELF
>TRBV29-1|-|TRBJ2-1
SSTSGRVDNEQF
>TRBV5-1|few|TRBJ2-5
ASSEDVGQETQY
>TRBV18|-|TRBJ2-1
ASSRGTGGHYEQF
>TRBV6-6|-|TRBJ2-7
ASRAGLPDEQY
>TRBV5-1|-|TRBJ2-3
ASNRGMGTDTQY
>TRBV5-1|once|TRBJ2-5
ASSLSGQETQY
>TRBV6-1|-|TRBJ2-6
ASSGGLAGSGANVLT
>TRBV7-7|-|TRBJ2-2
ASSPGLAGGTGELF
>TRBV5-1|few|TRBJ1-1
ASRENTEAF
>TRBV6-5|-|TRBJ1-2
ASSFLGTGTYGYT
>TRBV6-5|-|TRBJ2-1
ASSYSGIFSYNEQF
>TRBV27|-|TRBJ2-1
ASRPTQGRAINEQF
>TRBV7-8|-|TRBJ1-4
ASSFRATNEKLF
>TRBV28|-|TRBJ2-5
ASSFTHRETQY
>TRBV19|-|TRBJ2-1
ASSIVQLAGRYNEQF
>TRBV2|-|TRBJ2-3
ASGLELGTDTQY
>TRBV27|once|TRBJ1-5
ASSARGVRGPQH
>TRBV5-1|-|TRBJ2-3
ASSLEGADTQY
>TRBV19|-|TRBJ2-1
ASSPTTGGSYNEQF
>TRBV6-1|-|TRBJ2-7
ASSVSGGYEQY
>TRBV7-8|-|TRBJ2-7
ATERTGGRQY
>TRBV9|-|TRBJ1-6
ASSVSADYNSPLH